Listed below are T cell receptor beta chains from one sample, sequenced in a study of blood T cells in healthy people across ages. TCRdb passed the 5' RACE reads through MiXCR, listing each CDR3 protein once. Of hundreds of thousands of distinct CDR3 sequences in the sample, about 25% were seen once. These data are also associated with another study on T cells of mothers and their children.

Sequenced sample: blood. The receptors were gathered from a boy aged 2 to 10 in good health. The CDR3 runs from the conserved cysteine through the conserved F or W. Fields, in order: CDR3 protein, CDR3 DNA, D gene, V gene, clone size, J gene. D genes are given only for firm matches. Not every row has a clone size; where given, it reads once, few, many or a size class.

cdr3_aa: CATCTLQGGRETQYF
cdr3_nt: TGTGCCACCTGCACCCTCCAGGGGGGACGTGAGACCCAGTACTTC
d_call: NA
v_call: TRBV15
clone_size: NA
j_call: TRBJ2-5

cdr3_aa: CATSHSRTLNEQFF
cdr3_nt: TGTGCCACCAGCCACAGTAGGACACTCAATGAGCAGTTCTTC
d_call: NA
v_call: TRBV24-1
clone_size: NA
j_call: TRBJ2-1

cdr3_aa: CSAPTWDNPTNEKLFF
cdr3_nt: TGCAGTGCCCCAACCTGGGACAATCCAACTAATGAAAAACTGTTTTTT
d_call: NA
v_call: TRBV20-1
clone_size: NA
j_call: TRBJ1-4

cdr3_aa: CASSPPNRVETQYF
cdr3_nt: TGTGCCAGCTCACCACCGAACAGGGTCGAGACCCAGTACTTC
d_call: NA
v_call: TRBV18
clone_size: few
j_call: TRBJ2-5

cdr3_aa: CAWSVAGNQPQHF
cdr3_nt: TGTGCCTGGAGTGTAGCCGGGAATCAGCCCCAGCATTTT
d_call: NA
v_call: TRBV30
clone_size: NA
j_call: TRBJ1-5

cdr3_aa: CASSPSRQGGTEAFF
cdr3_nt: TGTGCCAGCAGCCCCAGTCGACAGGGTGGCACTGAAGCTTTCTTT
d_call: TRBD1
v_call: TRBV12-3/TRBV12-4
clone_size: NA
j_call: TRBJ1-1

cdr3_aa: CAISLRRSNYGYTF
cdr3_nt: TGTGCCATCAGTTTAAGACGGAGTAACTATGGCTACACCTTC
d_call: NA
v_call: TRBV12-3/TRBV12-4
clone_size: NA
j_call: TRBJ1-2

cdr3_aa: CASSFIENSPLHF
cdr3_nt: TGTGCCAGCAGTTTTATCGAGAATTCACCCCTCCACTTT
d_call: NA
v_call: TRBV27
clone_size: NA
j_call: TRBJ1-6

cdr3_aa: CASSLIRDRGTYEQYF
cdr3_nt: TGTGCCAGCAGCTTAATCCGGGACAGGGGTACCTACGAGCAGTACTTC
d_call: TRBD1
v_call: TRBV12-3/TRBV12-4
clone_size: few
j_call: TRBJ2-7

cdr3_aa: CASSMAGTLPETQYF
cdr3_nt: TGTGCCAGCAGCATGGCCGGGACTTTGCCGGAGACCCAGTACTTC
d_call: NA
v_call: TRBV7-9
clone_size: NA
j_call: TRBJ2-5

cdr3_aa: CAWSKGERETQYF
cdr3_nt: TGTGCCTGGAGTAAGGGGGAGAGGGAGACCCAGTACTTC
d_call: NA
v_call: TRBV30
clone_size: few
j_call: TRBJ2-5

cdr3_aa: CASSYSDKGGDGYTF
cdr3_nt: TGTGCCAGCAGTTACTCGGACAAGGGTGGGGATGGCTACACCTTC
d_call: NA
v_call: TRBV6-6
clone_size: NA
j_call: TRBJ1-2

cdr3_aa: CASSQTNRQETQYF
cdr3_nt: TGTGCCAGCAGCCAGACAAATCGGCAAGAGACCCAGTACTTC
d_call: NA
v_call: TRBV3-1
clone_size: NA
j_call: TRBJ2-5

cdr3_aa: CASSKFPRKDDEQYF
cdr3_nt: TGTGCCAGCAGCAAATTCCCCAGGAAGGACGACGAGCAGTACTTC
d_call: NA
v_call: TRBV21-1
clone_size: few
j_call: TRBJ2-7

cdr3_aa: CSVGAANEQYF
cdr3_nt: TGCAGCGTGGGGGCTGCGAACGAGCAGTACTTC
d_call: NA
v_call: TRBV29-1
clone_size: few
j_call: TRBJ2-7

cdr3_aa: CASSVEPRPNEQFF
cdr3_nt: TGTGCCAGCAGCGTAGAGCCTAGACCCAATGAGCAGTTCTTC
d_call: NA
v_call: TRBV9
clone_size: many
j_call: TRBJ2-1

cdr3_aa: CASGSRDSKYQETQYF
cdr3_nt: TGTGCTAGTGGTTCTCGCGATTCCAAGTACCAAGAGACCCAGTACTTC
d_call: NA
v_call: TRBV12-5
clone_size: NA
j_call: TRBJ2-5